This T cell receptor beta chain appears in the sequencing data of a study of monozygotic twins with inflammatory bowel disease. The CDR3 totals 16 residues. TCRalpha and TCRbeta cDNA went through two nested PCRs of approximately 17 and 9 cycles. TCRdb reprocessed the 5' RACE reads and reports one entry per CDR3 protein, with no DNA. The sample has about 110,000 distinct CDR3 sequences. This receptor was taken from a human donor with ulcerative colitis or Crohn's disease, or a healthy co-twin of an affected twin (not recorded which). The sample taken for sequencing was blood. This sequence joins TRBV12-3 or TRBV12-4 and TRBJ1-1; absent DNA, TCRdb's TRBD1 call cannot be checked. CDR3 loop: CASSLAGADMNTEAFF.